This T cell receptor beta chain was identified during a study of cytomegalovirus exposure and HLA in healthy donors. Background on the study: A subsequent analysis stated that the 95 to 150 validation repertoires were run on the same platform as the roughly 670 first-cohort repertoires. Study conclusions and caveats: Investigators reported 150 to 200 TCR beta chains as tied to cytomegalovirus. High specificity and sensitivity for cytomegalovirus status were reported for the classifier.

The CDR3 loop spans 16 amino acids. The junction had 4 bases not matched to a gene; V was cut back by 1 base and J by 0 bases. Germline CDR1 and CDR2: SGHRS and YFSETQ. Comments on this clone: Its antigen is as yet unknown.

Sequencing was performed with immunoSEQ multiplex PCR; in TCRdb, only in-frame clones are kept and a portion is missing. This table has around 130,000 clones, over 75% appearing once. The approximately 120-subject validation cohort, separate from the roughly 700-subject first cohort, included the donors. V gene TRBV5-1 combines with J gene TRBJ2-5; 9 nucleotides line up with TRBD2. The sample taken for sequencing was PBMCs. This receptor was obtained from a woman in her twenties or thirties in good health and CMV-seronegative. The CDR3 bases are TGCGCCAGCAGCTTGACGCTAGCGGGGAACCAAGAGACCCAGTACTTC. Translating it yields CASSLTLAGNQETQYF.